A selection of T cell receptor beta chains follows, all from one sample in a study of shared clonotypes between healthy human individuals. The data were produced by immunoSEQ multiplex PCR, yet TCRdb's version contains in-frame clones alone and is incomplete. The sample shows about 2.4 million clones, more than 85% of them seen only once. Source material: naive CD4+ T cells from PBMCs. These receptors all come from a man aged 18 to 35 in good health. Some clones in this sample may be carry-over from other donors' samples. CDR3s leave out the opening cysteine and the closing phenylalanine or tryptophan.

j_gene,v_gene,CDR3aa
TRBJ1-2,TRBV5-6,ASSLSNYGYT
TRBJ1-2,TRBV5-6,ASSLGAGLPNYGYT
TRBJ1-5,TRBV30,AWNTGTVYNQPQH
TRBJ1-3,TRBV28,ASAGQGLVFGNTIY
TRBJ2-3,TRBV18,ASSLAGRPSDTQY
TRBJ2-5,TRBV28,ATCFLGSETQY
TRBJ2-7,TRBV2,AGLGQGAISWY
TRBJ1-2,TRBV6-6,ATLEGQGYGYT
TRBJ1-2,TRBV19,ASSIIPRPREHGYT
TRBJ1-3,TRBV29-1,SVLKSRTGGGNTIY
TRBJ1-2,TRBV6-5,ASSYGDTVYGYT
TRBJ1-5,TRBV5-8,ASSLEGQKYQPQH
TRBJ2-3,TRBV2,ASIPTSGREATQY
TRBJ2-1,TRBV18,ASSPGPPEPYNEQF
TRBJ2-7,TRBV7-7,ASSLGQHYEQY
TRBJ1-2,TRBV18,ASSPRQGETGGYT
TRBJ2-5,TRBV5-6,ASSLQGETQY